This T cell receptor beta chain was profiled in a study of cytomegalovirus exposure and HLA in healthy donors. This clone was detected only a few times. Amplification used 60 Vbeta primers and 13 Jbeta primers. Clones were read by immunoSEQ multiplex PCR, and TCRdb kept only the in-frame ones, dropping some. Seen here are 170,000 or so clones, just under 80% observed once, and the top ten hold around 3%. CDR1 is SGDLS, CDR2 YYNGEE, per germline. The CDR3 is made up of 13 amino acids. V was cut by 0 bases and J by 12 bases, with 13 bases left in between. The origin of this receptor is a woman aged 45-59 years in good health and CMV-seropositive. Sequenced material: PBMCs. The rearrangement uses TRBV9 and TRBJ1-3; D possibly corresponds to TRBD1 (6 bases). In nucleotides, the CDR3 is TGTGCCAGCAGCGTAGATGACGGGACAAGCATATATTTT. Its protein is CASSVDDGTSIYF.